Listed below are T cell receptor beta chains from one sample, sequenced in a study of control samples from healthy donors and cancer patients. Some clones are missing from TCRdb's copy, which holds only in-frame ones; the method was immunoSEQ multiplex PCR. The repertoire consists of about 130,000 clones, with 85% to 95% occurring once and the leading ten covering 13% to 15%. Sequenced material: PBMCs. The receptor source for this set is a man in his 60s with colorectal cancer. Both conserved end residues are part of each CDR3. The D gene is left open where the match is weak. Size is stated for part of the rows, as once, few or many counts, or as a class when the clone is expanded.

J: TRBJ2-6
D: TRBD1
size: -
V: TRBV5-4
DNA: TGTGCCAGCAGCTTCCACCGGACAGGGCTAGGTTCAGGGGCCAACGTCCTGACTTTC
CDR3: CASSFHRTGLGSGANVLTF

J: TRBJ1-3
D: -
size: -
V: TRBV11-2
DNA: TGTGCCAGCAGCTTAGATCGGAAAAGTGCCATATATTTT
CDR3: CASSLDRKSAIYF

J: TRBJ2-7
D: TRBD2
size: -
V: TRBV4-3
DNA: TGCGCCAGCAGCCAAGGAGCGGGGAGCTCCTACGAGCAGTACTTC
CDR3: CASSQGAGSSYEQYF

J: TRBJ2-2
D: -
size: -
V: TRBV7-2
DNA: TGTGCCAGCAGCCCTCACATGGGCGGGGAGCTGTTTTTT
CDR3: CASSPHMGGELFF

J: TRBJ2-5
D: -
size: -
V: TRBV2
DNA: TGTGCCAGCACCGAAGGGGGACATCAAGAGACCCAGTACTTC
CDR3: CASTEGGHQETQYF

J: TRBJ2-7
D: -
size: -
V: TRBV3-1/TRBV3-2
DNA: TGTGCCAGCAGCCAAGATCGTAGTTCTGACGGGTCCTACGAGCAGTACTTC
CDR3: CASSQDRSSDGSYEQYF

J: TRBJ2-1
D: TRBD1
size: -
V: TRBV9
DNA: TGTGCCAGCAGCACCTGGGACAGGGGGTCGGGCAATGAGCAGTTCTTC
CDR3: CASSTWDRGSGNEQFF

J: TRBJ2-5
D: -
size: -
V: TRBV10-3
DNA: TGTGCCATCAGTGAGCTTACAGGGCCAGGGGAGACCCAGTACTTC
CDR3: CAISELTGPGETQYF

J: TRBJ2-1
D: TRBD2
size: -
V: TRBV27
DNA: TGTGCCAGCAGTCCCCTGACTAGCGGGGGATATAATGAGCAGTTCTTC
CDR3: CASSPLTSGGYNEQFF

J: TRBJ2-7
D: TRBD1
size: -
V: TRBV24-1
DNA: TGTGCCACCAGTGACTCGGACAGGGCCCTTGGGCAGTACTTC
CDR3: CATSDSDRALGQYF

J: TRBJ2-1
D: -
size: once
V: TRBV10-3
DNA: TGTGCCAACCGGCCCGGGGGCAGCTCCTACAATGAGCAGTTCTTC
CDR3: CANRPGGSSYNEQFF

J: TRBJ1-1
D: -
size: few
V: TRBV6-6
DNA: TGTGCCAGCAGTTACGGCAGGGTGAACACTGAAGCTTTCTTT
CDR3: CASSYGRVNTEAFF

J: TRBJ1-2
D: -
size: -
V: TRBV7-9
DNA: TGTGCCAGCAGCTCAACAGACGGGGCCTATGGCTACACCTTC
CDR3: CASSSTDGAYGYTF

J: TRBJ2-7
D: TRBD1
size: once
V: TRBV18
DNA: TGTGCCAGCTCACCAGCGGACAGGGGCGGGTACGAGCAGTACTTC
CDR3: CASSPADRGGYEQYF

J: TRBJ1-2
D: TRBD1
size: -
V: TRBV24-1
DNA: TGTGCCACCAGTGATGGACAGGGGGTGGACTATGGCTACACCTTC
CDR3: CATSDGQGVDYGYTF

J: TRBJ2-3
D: -
size: -
V: TRBV9
DNA: TGTGCCAGCAGCGCTTTTGGGGGCAGCACAGATACGCAGTATTTT
CDR3: CASSAFGGSTDTQYF

J: TRBJ1-1
D: -
size: few
V: TRBV24-1
DNA: TGTGCCACCAGTGACCCGGACACTGAAGCTTTCTTT
CDR3: CATSDPDTEAFF

J: TRBJ1-1
D: TRBD1
size: -
V: TRBV4-3
DNA: TGCGCCAGCAGCCAGGCCGACAGGGGGCGCGGGGCCCCTGAAGCTTTCTTT
CDR3: CASSQADRGRGAPEAFF

J: TRBJ1-1
D: -
size: -
V: TRBV19
DNA: TGTGCCAGTACCCCAGGGAGGAACACTGAAGCTTTCTTT
CDR3: CASTPGRNTEAFF

J: TRBJ1-1
D: -
size: -
V: TRBV27
DNA: TGTGCCAGCAGCCCCTTTCCCTCGGGACGGTTGACTGAAGCTTTCTTT
CDR3: CASSPFPSGRLTEAFF

J: TRBJ1-1
D: -
size: once
V: TRBV5-4
DNA: TGTGCCAGCAGCTTGGCACAACCGAACACTGAAGCTTTCTTT
CDR3: CASSLAQPNTEAFF

J: TRBJ1-1
D: TRBD1
size: -
V: TRBV30
DNA: TGTGCCTGGAGTATCGGCTGGGACAGCGGGAACACTGAAGCTTTCTTT
CDR3: CAWSIGWDSGNTEAFF

J: TRBJ2-7
D: TRBD1
size: -
V: TRBV4-3
DNA: TGCGCCAGCAGCCCCGGGACAGGGGGCCTGTACGAGCAGTACTTC
CDR3: CASSPGTGGLYEQYF

J: TRBJ2-2
D: -
size: once
V: TRBV11-3
DNA: TGTGCCAGCAGCTTAGGAGTCAGGAACACCGGGGAGCTGTTTTTT
CDR3: CASSLGVRNTGELFF

J: TRBJ2-7
D: -
size: once
V: TRBV14
DNA: TGTGCCAGCAGCCCTGCGGGGATCACCTACGAGCAGTACTTC
CDR3: CASSPAGITYEQYF

J: TRBJ2-7
D: TRBD1
size: once
V: TRBV11-2
DNA: TGTGCCAGCAGCCCCGCGACAGGGTACGGCGAGCAGTACTTC
CDR3: CASSPATGYGEQYF

J: TRBJ2-5
D: -
size: -
V: TRBV7-9
DNA: TGTGCCAGCAGCTTAGGGGAGCAAGAGACCCAGTACTTC
CDR3: CASSLGEQETQYF

J: TRBJ1-3
D: -
size: once
V: TRBV6-5
DNA: TGTGCCAGCAGCCCCGCGAACACCATATATTTT
CDR3: CASSPANTIYF

J: TRBJ2-7
D: -
size: -
V: TRBV5-1
DNA: TGCGCCAGCAGCTCCGGGATAGAAGCCTACGAGCAGTACTTC
CDR3: CASSSGIEAYEQYF

J: TRBJ1-2
D: TRBD1
size: -
V: TRBV5-1
DNA: TGCGCCAGCAGCTTGGACAGGGGATCCCCCACCTTC
CDR3: CASSLDRGSPTF

J: TRBJ2-5
D: TRBD1
size: -
V: TRBV11-3
DNA: TGTGCCAGCAGCTTAGATGGGGACAGGGGGAGAGAGACCCAGTACTTC
CDR3: CASSLDGDRGRETQYF

J: TRBJ1-2
D: -
size: -
V: TRBV7-2
DNA: TGTGCCAGCAGCCCACGTAACAGTTATGGCTACACCTTC
CDR3: CASSPRNSYGYTF

J: TRBJ1-1
D: -
size: few
V: TRBV14
DNA: TGTGCCAGCAGTCGCGATACCCTCAGGGTGGGATCTATGAGGAACACTGAAGCTTTCTTT
CDR3: CASSRDTLRVGSMRNTEAFF

J: TRBJ1-1
D: -
size: -
V: TRBV5-6
DNA: TGTGCCAGCAGCCCCACAGGGAAGAACACTGAAGCTTTCTTT
CDR3: CASSPTGKNTEAFF

J: TRBJ2-7
D: -
size: -
V: TRBV18
DNA: TGTGCCAGCTCACCGTCAGGAGGCGAGCAGTACTTC
CDR3: CASSPSGGEQYF

J: TRBJ1-2
D: -
size: -
V: TRBV6-2/TRBV6-3
DNA: TGTGCCAGCAGGCCTACAGGGAGGAACTATGGCTACACCTTC
CDR3: CASRPTGRNYGYTF

J: TRBJ2-1
D: -
size: -
V: TRBV3-1/TRBV3-2
DNA: TGTGCCAGCAGCCAAGTCGGGACACAGCAGTTCTTC
CDR3: CASSQVGTQQFF

J: TRBJ2-3
D: TRBD2
size: -
V: TRBV7-2
DNA: TGTGCCAGCAGCTTAGCGCTCCTAGCGGGGAACACAGATACGCAGTATTTT
CDR3: CASSLALLAGNTDTQYF

J: TRBJ1-1
D: -
size: -
V: TRBV7-9
DNA: TGTGCCAGCAGCTATAGTGGGAACACTGAAGCTTTCTTT
CDR3: CASSYSGNTEAFF

J: TRBJ1-2
D: -
size: -
V: TRBV12-3/TRBV12-4
DNA: TGTGCCAGCAGCTTCGTCCTCTTGGGGGAGCCCTACTTC
CDR3: CASSFVLLGEPYF

J: TRBJ2-7
D: TRBD1
size: -
V: TRBV27
DNA: TGTGCCAGCAGGCGACAGGGTCGAGTCTACGAGCAGTACTTC
CDR3: CASRRQGRVYEQYF

J: TRBJ2-3
D: TRBD2
size: once
V: TRBV5-6
DNA: TGTGCCAGCAGCTCCCTAGCGGGGAGCACAGATACGCAGTATTTT
CDR3: CASSSLAGSTDTQYF

J: TRBJ2-3
D: -
size: -
V: TRBV6-1
DNA: TGTGCCAGCAGTGAGCAGCACACAGATACGCAGTATTTT
CDR3: CASSEQHTDTQYF

J: TRBJ2-1
D: TRBD2
size: -
V: TRBV29-1
DNA: TGCAGCGTCGTGCCCCTTCGGGGGGGCCCTGAGCAGTTCTTC
CDR3: CSVVPLRGGPEQFF

J: TRBJ1-2
D: TRBD1
size: -
V: TRBV30
DNA: TGTGCCTGGAGTCCCGGGACAGGGGGAAGCTATGGCTACACCTTC
CDR3: CAWSPGTGGSYGYTF

J: TRBJ1-1
D: -
size: -
V: TRBV12-3/TRBV12-4
DNA: TGTGCCAGCAGTTTAATCCCGCATGAAGCTTTCTTT
CDR3: CASSLIPHEAFF

J: TRBJ2-7
D: TRBD1
size: -
V: TRBV7-9
DNA: TGTGCCAGCAGCCCGGGGGGCGGGACAGGGGTTTTCCGGTACTACGAGCAGTACTTC
CDR3: CASSPGGGTGVFRYYEQYF

J: TRBJ1-5
D: -
size: -
V: TRBV19
DNA: TGTGCCAGTAGCCAGGGGTATGGCAATCAGCCCCAGCATTTT
CDR3: CASSQGYGNQPQHF

J: TRBJ2-5
D: -
size: -
V: TRBV5-1
DNA: TGCGCCAGCAGCTTGGGGGCCAGGACCCCCACCAGGGAGACCCAGTACTTC
CDR3: CASSLGARTPTRETQYF

J: TRBJ2-1
D: -
size: -
V: TRBV7-2
DNA: TGTGCCAGCAGCTCCTCGGGACTGGTCAATGAGCAGTTCTTC
CDR3: CASSSSGLVNEQFF

J: TRBJ2-3
D: TRBD1
size: once
V: TRBV19
DNA: TGTGCCAGTAGTACCTCGGGACAGTCCCCTACGCAGTATTTT
CDR3: CASSTSGQSPTQYF

J: TRBJ2-3
D: TRBD2
size: -
V: TRBV27
DNA: TGTGCCAGCAGTCCCTCGGTTAGCGGGGGGTACACAGATACGCAGTATTTT
CDR3: CASSPSVSGGYTDTQYF

J: TRBJ2-7
D: TRBD1
size: -
V: TRBV10-3
DNA: TGTGCCATCAACGGACAGGCACCCTACGAGCAGTACTTC
CDR3: CAINGQAPYEQYF

J: TRBJ2-1
D: TRBD1
size: once
V: TRBV9
DNA: TGTGCCAGCAGCGCCCACGGGACAGGGTACAATGAGCAGTTCTTC
CDR3: CASSAHGTGYNEQFF

J: TRBJ1-6
D: TRBD1
size: few
V: TRBV19
DNA: TGTGCCAGTAGTCCGGGACAGGGGGTCTATAATTCACCCCTCCACTTT
CDR3: CASSPGQGVYNSPLHF

J: TRBJ1-2
D: -
size: -
V: TRBV15
DNA: TGTGCCACCAGCAGAGGCGGCGAGGGGGGTAACTATGGCTACACCTTC
CDR3: CATSRGGEGGNYGYTF

J: TRBJ2-7
D: -
size: -
V: TRBV19
DNA: TGTGCCAGTAAAGAGAGGGGGGCCGCCAGGGGAGACGAGCAGTACTTC
CDR3: CASKERGAARGDEQYF

J: TRBJ1-1
D: TRBD1
size: -
V: TRBV9
DNA: TGTGCCAGCACCTTATCATCAGGGGGCGCGACGATGAACACTGAAGCTTTCTTT
CDR3: CASTLSSGGATMNTEAFF

J: TRBJ2-5
D: -
size: -
V: TRBV19
DNA: TGTGCCAGTAGTATAGGGGGAGCCCAAGAGACCCAGTACTTC
CDR3: CASSIGGAQETQYF